This T cell receptor (beta chain) emerged from a study of blood T cell repertoires in COVID-19. About the research overall: Some COVID-19 samples were acute and others convalescent; all came from the United States, Italy and Spain. The cDNA or gDNA used as material had been derived from T cells, B-cell-depleted T cells, or PBMCs.

Authors' methods: Estimation of nucleated cell counts relied on the amplification of reference gene primers. Assay used: immunoSEQ multiplex PCR; TCRdb lists only in-frame clones, some missing. V, J and clone size are taken as reported in that table, and D and trimming were inferred from the DNA itself. The sample lists under 250,000 clones; about four fifths were seen once. Sequenced sample: peripheral blood. The sequence derives from a woman aged 70 to 79 with acute or convalescent COVID-19.

The CDR3 reads CSVEVTGGHEQYF. CDR3 bases: TGCAGCGTTGAAGTCACAGGGGGCCACGAGCAGTACTTC. This chain connects TRBV29-1 to TRBJ2-7, with 9 bases matching TRBD1. This CDR3 spans 13 amino acids. Per the germline V gene, CDR1 is SQVTM and CDR2 is ANQGSEA. With V trimmed by 1 base and J by 5 bases, 3 bases remained unmatched.